The subject of this entry is one T cell receptor (beta chain). Extraction of RNA preceded its reverse transcription into cDNA, which served as the sequencing template. TCRdb's table, derived via immunoSEQ multiplex PCR, lists solely in-frame clones and lacks some. The table shows fewer than 4,500 clones, with 74% occurring only once. The source of the sample is a study of CD8+ T cells in alopecia areata. Per germline, CDR1 SGHNT and CDR2 YYREEE (reference sequence). With V trimmed by 3 bases and J by 4 bases, 4 bases remained unmatched. The CDR3 extends over 14 amino acids. As for treatment: oral pan-JAK inhibitor, 5-10 mg twice daily. Individuals with alopecia areata gave both lesional scalp punch biopsies and peripheral blood for collection.

The chain employs TRBV5-4 and TRBJ2-3, with TRBD2 matching 8 bases. The TCR sequence derives from a human donor with alopecia areata. The sample was skin, taken at week 24, from a patient treated with tofacitinib. The CDR3 bases are TGTGCCAGCAGCTCCTGGGGACTAGCAGATACGCAGTATTTT. Translation gives CASSSWGLADTQYF.